Below are 14 T cell receptor beta chains sequenced from a single sample in a study of cytomegalovirus exposure and HLA in healthy donors. The data were produced by immunoSEQ multiplex PCR, yet TCRdb's version contains in-frame clones alone and is incomplete. The repertoire includes 100,000 to 150,000 clones, 89% of them detected once, and over 1% sits in the top ten. The sequenced material came from PBMCs. The receptors originated from a woman between 18 and 30 years old in good health and CMV-seronegative.

The rearrangement uses TRBV2 and TRBJ2-5; TRBD2 matches 10 bases. Germline CDR1 reads SNHLY; CDR2 reads FYNNEI. Germline trimming cut 5 bases from V and 10 bases from J; bases unmatched to any gene: 13. This CDR3 has 15 residues. This CDR3 reads CASSKTSGRASGQYF. CDR3 DNA: TGTGCCAGCAGTAAGACTAGCGGGCGGGCCTCGGGCCAGTACTTC. Full variable domain (outside the CDR3, taken from reference TRBV2 and TRBJ2-5): EPEVTQTPSHQVTQMGQEVILRCVPISNHLYFYWYRQILGQKVEFLVSFYNNEISEKSEIFDDQFSVERPDGSNFTLKIRSTKLEDSAMYFCASSKTSGRASGQYFGPGTRLLVL.

This chain links TRBV18 with TRBJ2-5; 7 nucleotides agree with TRBD2. The CDR3 is 15 residues long. Germline V gene sequence: CDR1 KGHSH, CDR2 LQKENI. V was clipped by 0 bases and J by 2 bases; unmatched bases: 3. The CDR3 sequence is CASSPPGLYQETQYF. The CDR3 nucleotides are TGTGCCAGCTCACCACCGGGACTATATCAAGAGACCCAGTACTTC.

The chain links TRBV6-4 to TRBJ1-5; D is uncertain. V was pared by 7 bases and J by 1 base, with 8 bases between. Per germline, CDR1 MRHNA and CDR2 SNTAGT. The CDR3 is made up of 13 amino acids. This CDR3 is CASTSRSNQPQHF. CDR3 DNA sequence: TGTGCCAGCACCTCTAGAAGCAATCAGCCCCAGCATTTT.

This clone came up once. J is TRBJ1-2 and V is TRBV5-1; possible D gene TRBD1, 6 bases. CDR1 is SGHRS and CDR2 is YFSETQ in the germline V gene. Trimming cost V 4 bases and J 8 bases, with 18 bases left between them. This CDR3 spans 14 amino acids. The CDR3 reads CASSLDGYGGGYTF. The CDR3 bases are TGCGCCAGCAGCCTGGACGGCTATGGGGGCGGCTACACCTTC.

The V gene is TRBV6-6, the J gene TRBJ2-7, with D perhaps TRBD2 (6 bases). Germline CDR1 and CDR2: MNHNY and SVGAGI (reference sequence). V lost 0 bases to trimming and J lost 0 bases, with 9 bases between them. The CDR3 contains 15 residues. This CDR3 reads CASSYSRTTSYEQYF. Here the CDR3 DNA reads TGTGCCAGCAGTTACTCGCGGACTACCTCCTACGAGCAGTACTTC.

The V and J genes are TRBV29-1 and TRBJ2-7; 9 bases fit TRBD1. The germline CDR1 and CDR2 sequences are SQVTM and ANQGSEA. The V segment lost 7 bases and the J segment 4 bases; nucleotides outside the gene matches: 11. CDR3 length: 14 amino acids. The CDR3, as DNA: TGCAGCGCGGCACGCGGGACAGGGACGTACGAGCAGTACTTC. Amino acids: CSAARGTGTYEQYF.

The gene calls are TRBV7-8 and TRBJ1-5, with a weak D call TRBD1 (5 bases). Trimming pared 1 base from V and 7 bases from J, leaving 11 bases between. The CDR3 totals 14 residues. The germline V gene encodes CDR1 SGHVS and CDR2 FQNEAQ. The CDR3 sequence: CASSLELGVQPQHF. The CDR3 DNA reads as TGTGCCAGCAGCTTAGAGTTAGGGGTACAGCCCCAGCATTTT.

V usage is TRBV2 and J usage is TRBJ2-7; 9 positions agree with TRBD1. CDR3 size: 18 residues. CDR1 SNHLY and CDR2 FYNNEI come from the germline V gene. The J segment lost 2 bases and the V segment lost 2 bases, leaving 13 bases of the junction unmatched. This CDR3 is CASSEWGQGAPSPYEQYF. The CDR3 nucleotides read TGTGCCAGCAGTGAATGGGGACAGGGTGCTCCCTCTCCCTACGAGCAGTACTTC.

The sample holds a few counts of this clone. The chain carries TRBV2 and TRBJ2-7, with D perhaps matching TRBD1 (5 bases). The CDR3 runs 15 residues. V gave up 6 bases and J gave up 1 base, with 16 bases separating them. Germline V gene lookup returns CDR1 SNHLY and CDR2 FYNNEI. The chain's CDR3 is CASRETRDTSYEQYF. The CDR3 DNA reads as TGTGCCAGCAGGGAAACCAGGGATACTTCCTACGAGCAGTACTTC.

This clone was detected a few times. The chain employs TRBV9 and TRBJ1-5, with D maybe TRBD1 (6 bases). Trimming stripped 0 bases from V and 2 bases from J, with 9 bases between. CDR3 length: 15 amino acids. CDR1 is SGDLS and CDR2 is YYNGEE in the germline V gene. CDR3 coding DNA: TGTGCCAGCAGCGTAGATCCAGGGGGCAATCAGCCCCAGCATTTT. Protein: CASSVDPGGNQPQHF.

V gene TRBV5-1 combines with J gene TRBJ2-7, with D tentatively TRBD1 (6 bases). CDR3 length: 12 residues. Germline CDR1 reads SGHRS; CDR2 reads YFSETQ. Trimming pared 2 bases from V and 10 bases from J, leaving 13 bases between. The DNA for the CDR3 is TGCGCCAGCAGCTTAAACAACAGGGAACAGTACTTC. Amino acids: CASSLNNREQYF.

V usage is TRBV5-1 and J usage is TRBJ1-1; D might be TRBD1 (5 bases). The length of the CDR3 is 14 residues. Per the germline V gene, CDR1 is SGHRS and CDR2 is YFSETQ. The V end lost 1 base, the J end lost 6 bases, and 13 bases lay between the germline ends. The CDR3 DNA is TGCGCCAGCAGCTTGTTAGGGGTAGAGGCTGAAGCTTTCTTT. This sequence encodes CASSLLGVEAEAFF. Using reference TRBV5-1 and TRBJ1-1 for the parts outside the CDR3, the full variable domain is KAGVTQTPRYLIKTRGQQVTLSCSPISGHRSVSWYQQTPGQGLQFLFEYFSETQRNKGNFPGRFSGRQFSNSRSEMNVSTLELGDSALYLCASSLLGVEAEAFFGQGTRLTVV.

The chain carries TRBV9 and TRBJ2-3, with 7 bases that match TRBD2. The CDR3 loop spans 17 amino acids. CDR1 and CDR2 from the germline V gene are SGDLS and YYNGEE. The junction had 10 bases not matched to a gene; V was cut back by 1 base and J by 2 bases. CDR3: CASSVSVTSRYTDTQYF. In nucleotides, the CDR3 is TGTGCCAGCAGCGTATCCGTGACTAGCCGGTACACAGATACGCAGTATTTT.

The chain recombines TRBV25-1 with TRBJ1-1; 10 positions match TRBD1. CDR1 is MGHDK and CDR2 is SYGVNS in the germline V gene. Trimming removed 2 bases from V and 10 bases from J; junction bases left unmatched: 7. This CDR3 is 14 amino acids long. For the CDR3, the DNA is TGTGCCAGCAGTGAAAGTGACAGGGGGCAGGGAGCTTTCTTT. It is translated as CASSESDRGQGAFF.